This TCR beta chain was sequenced for a study of blood T cell repertoires in COVID-19. Study information: Italy, Spain and the United States were the sources of the convalescent and acute COVID-19 samples.

This clone is a singleton in its sample. CDR1 SQVTM and CDR2 ANQGSEA come from the germline V gene. The trim removed 7 bases at V and 3 bases at J, leaving 6 bases unmatched. The length of the CDR3 is 14 residues. The authors' processing: Estimation of nucleated cell counts was performed using reference gene primer amplification. Sequencing used immunoSEQ multiplex PCR; TCRdb keeps in-frame clones, though not all of them. V, J and clone size were drawn from that table, and D and trimming were deduced from the DNA. The sample lists nearly 11,000 clones, about 90% occurring once. Source material: peripheral blood. This chain uses TRBV29-1 with TRBJ2-1; 10 bases map to TRBD2. The TCR comes from a human donor in a cohort sampled during active COVID-19. CDR3 DNA sequence: TGCAGCGCCCTAACTAGCGGGGTCTACAATGAGCAGTTCTTC. It translates to CSALTSGVYNEQFF.